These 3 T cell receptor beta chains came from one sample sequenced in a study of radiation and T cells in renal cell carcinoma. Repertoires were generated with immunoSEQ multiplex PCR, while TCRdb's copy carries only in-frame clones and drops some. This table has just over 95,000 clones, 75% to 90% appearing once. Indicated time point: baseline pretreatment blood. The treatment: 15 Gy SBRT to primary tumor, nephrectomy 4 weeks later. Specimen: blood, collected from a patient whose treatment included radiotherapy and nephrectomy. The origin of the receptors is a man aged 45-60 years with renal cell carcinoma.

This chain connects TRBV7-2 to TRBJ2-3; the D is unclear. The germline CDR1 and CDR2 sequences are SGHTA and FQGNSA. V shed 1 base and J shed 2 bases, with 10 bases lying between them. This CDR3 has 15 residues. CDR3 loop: CASSLVSGPTDTQYF. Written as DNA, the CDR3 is TGTGCCAGCAGCTTAGTTTCCGGGCCCACAGATACGCAGTATTTT.

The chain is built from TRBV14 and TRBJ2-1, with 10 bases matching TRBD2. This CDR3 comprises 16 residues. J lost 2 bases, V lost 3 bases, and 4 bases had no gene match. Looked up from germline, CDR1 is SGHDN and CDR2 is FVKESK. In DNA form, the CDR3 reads TGTGCCAGCAGCCAGGAAAGCGGGGGGGCCTACAATGAGCAGTTCTTC. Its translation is CASSQESGGAYNEQFF.

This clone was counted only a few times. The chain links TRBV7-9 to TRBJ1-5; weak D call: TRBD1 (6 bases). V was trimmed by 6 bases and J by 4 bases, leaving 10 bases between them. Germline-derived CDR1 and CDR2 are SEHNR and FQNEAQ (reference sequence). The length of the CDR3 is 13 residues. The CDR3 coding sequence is TGTGCCAGCAGTCGACAGGAGAATCAGCCCCAGCATTTT. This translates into CASSRQENQPQHF.